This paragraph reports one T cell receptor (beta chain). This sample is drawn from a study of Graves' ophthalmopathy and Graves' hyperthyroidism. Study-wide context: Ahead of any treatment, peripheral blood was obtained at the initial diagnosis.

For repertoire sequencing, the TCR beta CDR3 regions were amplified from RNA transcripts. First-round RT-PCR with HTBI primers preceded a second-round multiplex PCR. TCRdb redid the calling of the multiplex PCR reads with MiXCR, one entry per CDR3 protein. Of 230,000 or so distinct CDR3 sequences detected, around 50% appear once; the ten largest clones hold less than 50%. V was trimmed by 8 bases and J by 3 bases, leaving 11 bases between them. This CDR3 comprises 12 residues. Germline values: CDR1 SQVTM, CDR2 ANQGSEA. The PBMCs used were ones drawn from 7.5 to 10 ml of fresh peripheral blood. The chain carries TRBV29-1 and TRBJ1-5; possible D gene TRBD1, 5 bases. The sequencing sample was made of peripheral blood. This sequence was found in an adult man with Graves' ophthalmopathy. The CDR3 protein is CSTGGYNQPQHF. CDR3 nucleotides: TGCAGCACTGGGGGTTACAATCAGCCCCAGCATTTT.